The 27 T cell receptor beta chains below come from one sample, sequenced in a study of T cell responses to AZD1222 COVID-19 vaccine. TCRdb keeps only in-frame clones here, not all; method: immunoSEQ multiplex PCR. The profile covers 95,000 to 150,000 clones, with roughly 91% appearing a single time and roughly 4.5% taken by the ten largest. Specimen: peripheral blood, collected on day 0 of AZD1222 vaccination. These receptors were taken from an adult in good health.

This chain connects TRBV7-6 to TRBJ2-1; no clear D gene. Trimming shortened V by 4 bases and J by 8 bases, and 21 bases separated the two germline ends. Per the germline V gene, CDR1 is SGHVS and CDR2 is FNYEAQ. The CDR3 consists of 16 residues. CDR3 amino acids: CASSSQLEIKGDEQFF. CDR3 nucleotide sequence: TGTGCCAGCAGCTCCCAGTTGGAAATTAAGGGCGATGAGCAGTTCTTC.

This clone was observed a few times. The V call is TRBV19, the J call TRBJ2-2, with TRBD2 as a possible D gene (6 bases). This CDR3 has 17 amino acids. From germline, CDR1 is LNHDA and CDR2 SQIVND (reference sequence). Trimming left V 4 bases short and J 3 bases short, with 18 bases between. In nucleotides, the CDR3 is TGTGCCAGTAGTAAACCCCAGGGCGGAGGGGACACCGGGGAGCTGTTTTTT. Its protein product is CASSKPQGGGDTGELFF. Filled out from reference TRBV19 and TRBJ2-2, the complete variable domain reads DGGITQSPKYLFRKEGQNVTLSCEQNLNHDAMYWYRQDPGQGLRLIYYSQIVNDFQKGDIAEGYSVSREKKESFPLTVTSAQKNPTAFYLCASSKPQGGGDTGELFFGEGSRLTVL.

V gene TRBV27 combines with J gene TRBJ1-6, with TRBD1 identical over 7 bases. The CDR3 is 14 residues long. Unmatched junction bases numbered 6, after V lost 7 bases and J lost 6 bases. The germline V gene encodes CDR1 MNHEY and CDR2 SMNVEV (reference sequence). The CDR3 region is CASTSGQVNSPLHF. The CDR3 nucleotides are TGTGCCAGCACCTCCGGACAGGTTAATTCACCCCTCCACTTT.

This clone was seen only once. This rearrangement joins TRBV18 to TRBJ1-4, with D tentatively TRBD1 (5 bases). Trimming shortened V by 0 bases and J by 7 bases, and 18 bases separated the two germline ends. This CDR3 has 17 residues. Germline V gene lookup returns CDR1 KGHSH and CDR2 LQKENI. The CDR3 nucleotides are TGTGCCAGCTCACCACCATTTGGAGGAGGGGAGGGTGAAAAACTGTTTTTT. As protein: CASSPPFGGGEGEKLFF.

This chain uses TRBV24-1 with TRBJ2-2; no reliable D call. V shed 4 bases and J shed 5 bases, with 7 bases lying between them. The CDR3 is made up of 13 amino acids. Germline CDR1 and CDR2: KGHDR and SFDVKD. The CDR3 DNA reads TGTGCCACCAGTGACCCCGCGACCGGGGAGCTGTTTTTT. Translated, it gives CATSDPATGELFF.

The genes are TRBV2 and TRBJ1-4; TRBD1 agrees at 8 bases. The length of the CDR3 is 14 residues. The ends lost 6 bases at V and 2 bases at J; junction bases unmatched: 2. CDR1 and CDR2 (germline): SNHLY, FYNNEI. CDR3 region: CASSNRGTNEKLFF. The CDR3 region has the DNA TGTGCCAGCAGCAACAGGGGGACTAATGAAAAACTGTTTTTT.

Only one count was recorded for this clone. The chain carries TRBV5-6 and TRBJ1-4; D gene uncertain. Germline lookup yields CDR1 SGHDT and CDR2 YYEEEE. Trimming removed 0 bases at V and 12 bases at J, with 18 bases between. The CDR3 has 15 amino acids. The CDR3 is CASSLVRGIPEELFF. DNA for the CDR3: TGTGCCAGCAGCTTGGTGCGGGGTATCCCTGAGGAACTGTTTTTT.

This chain uses TRBV29-1 with TRBJ1-5; D might be TRBD1 (5 bases). Germline loops: CDR1 SQVTM, CDR2 ANQGSEA. There are 14 residues in the CDR3. With 4 bases removed from V and 0 bases from J, the gap between germline ends came to 10 bases. In DNA form, the CDR3 reads TGCAGCGTTGCAGCAGGGAATAGCAATCAGCCCCAGCATTTT. Its protein product is CSVAAGNSNQPQHF.

This rearrangement joins TRBV7-9 to TRBJ1-3; TRBD1 matches 8 bases. Losses at the gene ends were 3 bases for V and 0 bases for J; bases not matched to a gene: 4. The CDR3 totals 16 residues. Germline V lookup: CDR1 SEHNR, CDR2 FQNEAQ (reference sequence). CDR3 sequence reads: CASSFWDRRSGNTIYF. CDR3 DNA sequence: TGTGCCAGCAGCTTTTGGGACAGGCGCTCTGGAAACACCATATATTTT.

The chain joins TRBV4-1 to TRBJ1-2; D might be TRBD1 (6 bases). There are 15 residues in the CDR3. Germline CDR1 is MGHRA and CDR2 is YSYEKL. The V end lost 3 bases, the J end lost 5 bases, and 16 bases lay between the germline ends. CDR3 sequence reads: CASSQIIGQLYGYTF. The DNA for the CDR3 is TGCGCCAGCAGCCAGATCATCGGACAGCTTTATGGCTACACCTTC.

The chain uses TRBV6-1 and TRBJ1-2; 8 bases fit TRBD1. The germline V gene has CDR1 MNHNS and CDR2 SASEGT. Losses at the gene ends were 1 base for V and 4 bases for J; bases not matched to a gene: 5. This CDR3 spans 15 amino acids. The CDR3 nucleotides are TGTGCCAGCAGTGAAGGAGGTGGGACAGGCTATGGCTACACCTTC. It yields the protein CASSEGGGTGYGYTF.

The chain links TRBV11-3 to TRBJ2-1; weak D call: TRBD2 (8 bases). Germline CDR1 and CDR2: SGHNT and YENEEA. CDR3 length equals 16 residues. Trimming pared 5 bases from V and 9 bases from J, leaving 23 bases between. The CDR3 spells CASSRGGGRLRGEQFF. The CDR3 DNA reads as TGTGCCAGCAGCCGAGGGGGCGGGAGGTTGCGCGGTGAGCAGTTCTTC.

The V call is TRBV9, the J call TRBJ2-5, with D possibly called TRBD1 or TRBD2 (5 bases each). This CDR3 spans 13 amino acids. V lost 2 bases and J 5 bases, leaving 10 bases between the germline ends. Germline-derived CDR1 and CDR2 are SGDLS and YYNGEE. The CDR3: CASSVDEGETQYF. In DNA form, the CDR3 reads TGTGCCAGCAGCGTGGACGAGGGGGAGACCCAGTACTTC.

The V and J genes are TRBV2 and TRBJ2-5; TRBD1 aligns across 9 bases. The germline gives CDR1 SNHLY, CDR2 FYNNEI. J gave up 1 base and V 6 bases, and 0 bases lay outside the gene matches. The CDR3 runs 13 residues. The CDR3 protein is CASRGQGQETQYF. Here the CDR3 DNA reads TGTGCCAGCAGGGGACAGGGCCAAGAGACCCAGTACTTC.

The chain employs TRBV7-2 and TRBJ1-2; 8 bases map to TRBD1. V lost 2 bases, J lost 3 bases, and 5 bases stayed unmatched. This CDR3 comprises 15 residues. Per the germline V gene, CDR1 is SGHTA and CDR2 is FQGNSA. The CDR3 loop reads CASSLPETGDYGYTF. In nucleotides, the CDR3 is TGTGCCAGCAGCTTACCCGAGACAGGGGACTATGGCTACACCTTC.

The chain combines TRBV20-1 with TRBJ1-1; D unresolved. The V gene's germline CDR1 is DFQATT and CDR2 SNEGSKA (reference sequence). CDR3 length: 11 amino acids. The V gene lost 5 bases and the J gene lost 11 bases, with 15 bases spanning the gap. The DNA for the CDR3 is TGCAGTGCTCCGAGAGGGTGGTTGGCTTTCTTT. Its protein product is CSAPRGWLAFF.

This clone was seen once. This chain connects TRBV29-1 to TRBJ2-1; 8 bases line up with TRBD1. The junction had 9 bases not matched to a gene; V was cut back by 7 bases and J by 1 base. Germline-derived CDR1 and CDR2 are SQVTM and ANQGSEA. CDR3 length: 15 residues. CDR3 DNA sequence: TGCAGCGGGGCTGACAGGGGTCAATCCTACAATGAGCAGTTCTTC. Translation gives CSGADRGQSYNEQFF.

This clone occurred once. V usage is TRBV5-1 and J usage is TRBJ2-2; D is ambiguous. The ends were cut back, 0 bases at V and 1 base at J, with 10 bases in the middle. CDR1 and CDR2 from the germline V gene are SGHRS and YFSETQ. This CDR3 spans 16 amino acids. In DNA, the CDR3 is TGCGCCAGCAGCTTGGGAGTTGGTCAGAACACCGGGGAGCTGTTTTTT. It is translated as CASSLGVGQNTGELFF.

The V gene is TRBV4-1, the J gene TRBJ1-2, with D possibly being TRBD1 (5 bases). This CDR3 has 14 residues. Trimming cost V 1 base and J 7 bases, with 13 bases left between them. Germline values: CDR1 MGHRA, CDR2 YSYEKL. The CDR3 DNA sequence: TGCGCCAGCAGCCAAGGGGACGGGCTATTTGGCTACACCTTC. Amino acid sequence: CASSQGDGLFGYTF.

This clone has a single count. The rearrangement joins TRBV12-3 or TRBV12-4 to TRBJ2-7; possible D gene TRBD1, 5 bases. The CDR3 loop spans 13 amino acids. Trimming took 3 bases from V and 1 from J, leaving 7 bases between them. The CDR3 is CASSFRQSYEQYF. CDR3 coding DNA: TGTGCCAGCAGTTTTAGACAGTCCTACGAGCAGTACTTC.

This clone was found once. The chain links TRBV28 to TRBJ1-1, with unresolved D. Germline loops: CDR1 MDHEN, CDR2 SYDVKM. CDR3 length equals 12 residues. The V end was cut by 5 bases, the J end by 11 bases, with 15 bases between. DNA of the CDR3: TGTGCCAGCAGTCCTCGCCCAAGAGGTGCTTTCTTT. Translated: CASSPRPRGAFF.

This clone was found a few times. J is TRBJ1-2 and V is TRBV28; D is undetermined. The germline V gene encodes CDR1 MDHEN and CDR2 SYDVKM. Between the trimmed V and J ends, which lost 7 bases and 0 bases, there was a span of 15 bases. This CDR3 has 15 amino acids. CDR3 in DNA: TGTGCCAGCACCATCAGTGAGTTAGCTAACTATGGCTACACCTTC. As protein: CASTISELANYGYTF.

The V gene is TRBV28, the J gene TRBJ1-2; possible D gene TRBD1, 5 bases. Between the trimmed V and J ends, which lost 5 bases and 7 bases, there was a span of 11 bases. CDR3 length: 12 amino acids. Germline V gene lookup returns CDR1 MDHEN and CDR2 SYDVKM. CDR3 amino acids: CASSQGWGGYTF. CDR3 in DNA: TGTGCCAGCAGTCAGGGATGGGGTGGCTACACCTTC.

This chain connects TRBV29-1 to TRBJ2-5, with D possibly TRBD1 on 5 matching bases. V lost 8 bases and J 7 bases, leaving 23 bases between the germline ends. Per the germline V gene, CDR1 is SQVTM and CDR2 is ANQGSEA. The CDR3 is made up of 14 amino acids. The CDR3 DNA reads TGCAGCTCGACAGCTGACGTATCCTGGGGGACCCAGTACTTC. It yields the protein CSSTADVSWGTQYF.

The chain uses TRBV5-1 and TRBJ1-6; 7 bases align to TRBD1. This CDR3 is built from 15 residues. Germline V lookup: CDR1 SGHRS, CDR2 YFSETQ. V was pared by 5 bases and J by 8 bases, with 10 bases of the junction left unmatched. Written as DNA, the CDR3 is TGCGCCAGCAGTTTTTTCCGGACAGGCGATTCACCCCTCCACTTT. Translation: CASSFFRTGDSPLHF.

The chain recombines TRBV27 with TRBJ2-7; 9 nucleotides align to TRBD1. This CDR3 comprises 15 residues. V trimming: 5 bases; J trimming: 7 bases; junction bases outside the gene matches: 12. Germline-derived CDR1 and CDR2 are MNHEY and SMNVEV (reference sequence). CDR3 nucleotide sequence: TGTGCCAGCAGTCCAAAACAGGGGGCTAAGGGGGAGCAGTACTTC. Its translation is CASSPKQGAKGEQYF.

V and J are TRBV5-6 and TRBJ1-1; D gene unclear. V lost 0 bases, J lost 0 bases, and 9 bases lay in between. This CDR3 contains 15 residues. CDR1 and CDR2 from the germline V gene are SGHDT and YYEEEE. The CDR3 region is CASSLVRDMNTEAFF. The CDR3 DNA sequence: TGTGCCAGCAGCTTGGTCCGTGACATGAACACTGAAGCTTTCTTT.